This T cell receptor beta chain is from a study of T cells in Graves' hyperthyroidism and ophthalmopathy (dated by TCRdb to between 2018 and 2021). Some background on the complete study: Peripheral blood was collected at initial diagnosis, before any treatment. To identify TCR V-J signatures that set the groups apart, the researchers used a discovery cohort of 95 to 100 patients, made up of around 40 with Graves' ophthalmopathy and approximately 57 with stable Graves' hyperthyroidism. Whether ophthalmopathy could be predicted prospectively was tested in an independent validation cohort made up of 18 to 20 hyperthyroidism patients plus 17 patients who later progressed to ophthalmopathy. The 100 discovery patients were randomly split 7:3 into training and test sets. In several Graves' hyperthyroidism patients, the study also compared T-cell repertoires from thyroid tissue with T-cell repertoires from blood. After blood sampling, hyperthyroidism patients were treated with methimazole at a starting dose of 30 mg daily, and ophthalmopathy patients were treated with high-dose intravenous methylprednisolone. The paper describes TCR Vbeta CDR3 sequencing of 140 or so peripheral blood samples, made up of 43 ophthalmopathy patients, around 78 hyperthyroidism patients and roughly 17 progressor patients.

Ophthalmopathy patients had moderately to severely active disease, Clinical Activity Score of at least 3, NOSPECS grade of at least 4, and duration under 3 months. The study excluded patients with uncontrolled infections, other autoimmune diseases, pregnancy or lactation. Diagnoses relied on clinical symptoms, serum thyroxine and TRAb, thyroid ultrasound and orbital computed tomography. Ficoll-Paque density gradient centrifugation was used to isolate PBMCs from under 11 ml of fresh peripheral blood. Total RNA was extracted with Trizol reagent, and quality was checked on an Agilent 2100 Bioanalyzer. Overall study outcomes, separate from this receptor: Blood samples also contained most of the expanded thyroid clonotypes (frequency above 0.001), which suggests that blood repertoires may reflect thyroid immune responses. In validation, the model predicted progression to ophthalmopathy with 55% to 71% sensitivity and roughly 72% specificity, a median of roughly seven months before onset. No statistical method was used to fix the sample size in advance, and group allocation was not hidden from the investigators. In cross-validation, a model built on a 13 V-J signature told ophthalmopathy apart from stable hyperthyroidism with about 90% sensitivity and approximately 81% specificity, and in testing the same model reached 80%/75%.

This clonotype was found many times. This clone's antigen is unknown. Base quality data are lacking; no much larger clone is found one base away. Amplification of TCR beta CDR3 regions was carried out from RNA transcripts. The TCR CDR3 was subjected to a first round of RT-PCR using the HTBI primer set and the Qiagen OneStep RT-PCR kit. Libraries were constructed in a second round of multiplex PCR, after which size selection and purification were carried out. Paired-end sequencing of the libraries was performed with 100 bp reads on an Illumina HiSeq2000. The original methods were these. SOAPnuke was used to process the raw data, throwing out any read that contained adapters or uncalled bases, had a mean Phred below 15, or lacked an exact constant-primer or identifier match. COPE v1.2.5 was used to merge high-quality paired reads, and clonotypes were defined as unique nucleotide sequences. MiTCR v1.1 was used to align clonotypes to the IMGT TRBV, TRBD and TRBJ reference segments. The analysis was restricted to V-J combinations with a frequency above 0.0001, which together covered just over 98% of the repertoires. A TCS score was defined as the ratio of F50 (clonal expansion) to E x V (chaos), with BLOSUM62-based TCRdist applied between CDR3 peptides within each V-J. Welch's t-statistics and random forest reduced around 550 V-J features to 13, which were used in a naive Bayes classifier (R e1071). TCRdb reworked the public reads: Q25 trimming with fastp, MiXCR clone assembly, productive beta chains retained. Rows merge per CDR3 protein into single entries with the most common DNA and genes. The V and J calls come from TCRdb's annotation, not from the publication. The table for this sample lists about 350,000 distinct CDR3 sequences; 18% of them were counted only once. The top ten clonotypes cover about a sixth of the sample.

CDR1 and CDR2, looked up from the germline V gene (reference sequence), are MNHEY and SMNVEV. The CDR3 measures 15 amino acids from cysteine to phenylalanine. Only CDR3 DNA remains: 45 bases, in frame from the first base. Cut back by 8 bases and 3 bases, the V and J ends lie 20 bases apart. The sequence derives from a middle-aged woman with Graves' ophthalmopathy. The chain joins TRBV27 to TRBJ2-7; perhaps TRBD2 is the D gene, with 6 bases matching. The material sequenced was blood. The CDR3 loop reads CASGGGGLPSYEQYF. The base sequence is TGTGCCAGCGGGGGAGGAGGGCTGCCTAGCTACGAGCAGTACTTC.